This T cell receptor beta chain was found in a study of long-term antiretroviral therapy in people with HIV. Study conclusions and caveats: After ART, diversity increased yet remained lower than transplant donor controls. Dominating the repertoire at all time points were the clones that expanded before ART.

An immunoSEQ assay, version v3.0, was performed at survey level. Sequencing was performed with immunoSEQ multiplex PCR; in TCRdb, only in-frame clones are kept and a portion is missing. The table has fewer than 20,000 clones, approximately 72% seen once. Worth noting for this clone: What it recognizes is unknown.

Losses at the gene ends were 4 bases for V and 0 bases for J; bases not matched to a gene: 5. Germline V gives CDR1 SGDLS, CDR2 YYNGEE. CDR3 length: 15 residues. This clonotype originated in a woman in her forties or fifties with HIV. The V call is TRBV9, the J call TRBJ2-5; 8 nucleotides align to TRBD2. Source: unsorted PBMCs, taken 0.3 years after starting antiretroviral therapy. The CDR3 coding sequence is TGTGCCAGCAGCCCTCAGACTAGCGACCAAGAGACCCAGTACTTC. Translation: CASSPQTSDQETQYF.